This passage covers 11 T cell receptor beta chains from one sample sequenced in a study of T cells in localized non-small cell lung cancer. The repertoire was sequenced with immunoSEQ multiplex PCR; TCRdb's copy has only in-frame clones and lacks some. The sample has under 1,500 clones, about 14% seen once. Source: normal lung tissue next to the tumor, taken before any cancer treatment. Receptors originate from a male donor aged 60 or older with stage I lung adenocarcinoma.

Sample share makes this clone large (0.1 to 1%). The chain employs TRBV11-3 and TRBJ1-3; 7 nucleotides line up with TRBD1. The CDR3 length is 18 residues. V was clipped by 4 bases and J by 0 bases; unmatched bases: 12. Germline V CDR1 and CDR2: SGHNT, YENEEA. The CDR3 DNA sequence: TGTGCCAGCAGCTCGCCCTTGGGACAGCACCTCTCTGGAAACACCATATATTTT. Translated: CASSSPLGQHLSGNTIYF.

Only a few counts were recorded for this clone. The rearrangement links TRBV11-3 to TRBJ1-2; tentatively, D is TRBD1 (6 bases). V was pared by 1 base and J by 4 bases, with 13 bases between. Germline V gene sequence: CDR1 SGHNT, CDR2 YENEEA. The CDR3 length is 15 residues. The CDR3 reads CASSLVAGDVYGYTF. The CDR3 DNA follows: TGTGCCAGCAGCTTAGTTGCAGGGGATGTCTATGGCTACACCTTC.

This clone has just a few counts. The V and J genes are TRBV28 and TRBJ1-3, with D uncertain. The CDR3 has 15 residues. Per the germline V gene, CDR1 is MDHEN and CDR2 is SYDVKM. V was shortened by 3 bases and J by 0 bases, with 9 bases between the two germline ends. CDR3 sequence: CASSLGTSSGNTIYF. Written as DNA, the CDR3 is TGTGCCAGCAGTTTGGGCACAAGCTCTGGAAACACCATATATTTT.

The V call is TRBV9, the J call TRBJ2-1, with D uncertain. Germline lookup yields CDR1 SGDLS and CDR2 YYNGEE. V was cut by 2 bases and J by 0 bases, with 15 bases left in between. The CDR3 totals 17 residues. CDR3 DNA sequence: TGTGCCAGCAGCGTCGGACCCAGCCCAGGCTCCTACAATGAGCAGTTCTTC. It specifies CASSVGPSPGSYNEQFF.

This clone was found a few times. CDR3 DNA sequence: TGTGCCAGCAGATCCGCTAATAGCAATCAGCCCCAGCATTTT. This gives the protein CASRSANSNQPQHF. The chain couples TRBV6-8 to TRBJ1-5; D unresolved. V lost 6 bases to trimming and J lost 0 bases, with 9 bases between them. Per germline, CDR1 MNHGY and CDR2 SAAAGT. CDR3 length: 14 amino acids.

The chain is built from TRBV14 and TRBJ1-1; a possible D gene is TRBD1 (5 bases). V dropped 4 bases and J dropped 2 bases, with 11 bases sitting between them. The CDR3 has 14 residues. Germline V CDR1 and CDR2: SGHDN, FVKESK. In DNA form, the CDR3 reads TGTGCCAGCAGCCCCGGGACGGGCAACACTGAAGCTTTCTTT. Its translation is CASSPGTGNTEAFF.

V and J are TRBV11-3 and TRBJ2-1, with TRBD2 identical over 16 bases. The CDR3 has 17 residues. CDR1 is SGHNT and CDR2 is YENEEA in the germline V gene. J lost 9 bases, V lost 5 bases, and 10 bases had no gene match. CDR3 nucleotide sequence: TGTGCCAGCAGCCCCGAGGGACTAGCGGGGGGGACTGGTGAGCAGTTCTTC. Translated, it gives CASSPEGLAGGTGEQFF.

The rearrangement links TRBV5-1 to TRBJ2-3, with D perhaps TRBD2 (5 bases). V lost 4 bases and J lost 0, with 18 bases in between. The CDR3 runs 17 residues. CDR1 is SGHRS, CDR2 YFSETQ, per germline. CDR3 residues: CASSQEGPILSTDTQYF. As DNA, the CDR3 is TGCGCCAGCAGCCAAGAGGGCCCGATCCTTAGCACAGATACGCAGTATTTT.

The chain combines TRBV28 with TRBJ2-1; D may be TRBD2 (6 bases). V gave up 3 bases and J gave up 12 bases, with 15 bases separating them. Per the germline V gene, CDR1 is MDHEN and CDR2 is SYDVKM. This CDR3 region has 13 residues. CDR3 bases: TGTGCCAGCAGTTTGCGGGGTACCGGGGCGCAGTTCTTC. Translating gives CASSLRGTGAQFF.

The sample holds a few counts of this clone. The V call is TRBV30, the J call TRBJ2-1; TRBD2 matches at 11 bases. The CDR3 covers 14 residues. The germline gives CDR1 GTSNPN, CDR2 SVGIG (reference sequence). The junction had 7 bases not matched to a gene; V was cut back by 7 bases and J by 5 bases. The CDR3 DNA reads TGTGCCTCCGTTACTAGCGGGAGTCACAATGAGCAGTTCTTC. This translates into CASVTSGSHNEQFF.

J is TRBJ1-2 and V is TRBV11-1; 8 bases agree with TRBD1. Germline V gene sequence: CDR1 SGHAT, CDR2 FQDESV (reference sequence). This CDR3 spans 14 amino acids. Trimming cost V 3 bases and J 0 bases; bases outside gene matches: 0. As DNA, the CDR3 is TGTGCCAGCAGCTTGACAGGGGCTAACTATGGCTACACCTTC. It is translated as CASSLTGANYGYTF.